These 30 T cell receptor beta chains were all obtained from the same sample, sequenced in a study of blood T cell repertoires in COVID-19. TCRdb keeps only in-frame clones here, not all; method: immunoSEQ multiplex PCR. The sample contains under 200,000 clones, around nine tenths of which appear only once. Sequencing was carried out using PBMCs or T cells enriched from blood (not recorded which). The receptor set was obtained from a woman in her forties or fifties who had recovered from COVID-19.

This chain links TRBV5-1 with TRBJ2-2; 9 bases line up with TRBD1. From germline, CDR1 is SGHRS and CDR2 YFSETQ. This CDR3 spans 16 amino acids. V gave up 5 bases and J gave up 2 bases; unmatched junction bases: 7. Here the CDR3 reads CASSAGTGINTGELFF. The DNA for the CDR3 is TGCGCCAGCAGTGCCGGGACAGGGATTAACACCGGGGAGCTGTTTTTT.

The CDR3 spells CASSIDRYSGNTIYF. CDR3 nucleotides: TGTGCCAGTAGTATAGACCGCTACTCTGGAAACACCATATATTTT. This rearrangement joins TRBV19 to TRBJ1-3; D is ambiguous. Germline loops: CDR1 LNHDA, CDR2 SQIVND (reference sequence). The CDR3 consists of 15 residues. Between the trimmed V and J ends, which lost 0 bases and 0 bases, there was a span of 6 bases.

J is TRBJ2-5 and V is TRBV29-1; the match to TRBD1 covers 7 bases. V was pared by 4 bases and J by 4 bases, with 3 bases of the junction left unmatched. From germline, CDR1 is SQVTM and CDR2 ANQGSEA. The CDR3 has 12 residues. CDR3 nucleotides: TGCAGCGTTGCTGGGACAGCAGAGACCCAGTACTTC. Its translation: CSVAGTAETQYF.

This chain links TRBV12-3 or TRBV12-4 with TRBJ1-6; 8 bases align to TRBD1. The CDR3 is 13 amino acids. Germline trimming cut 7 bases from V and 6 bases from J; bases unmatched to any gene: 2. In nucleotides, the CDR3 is TGTGCCAGCACTGGACAGGGTAATTCACCCCTCCACTTT. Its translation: CASTGQGNSPLHF.

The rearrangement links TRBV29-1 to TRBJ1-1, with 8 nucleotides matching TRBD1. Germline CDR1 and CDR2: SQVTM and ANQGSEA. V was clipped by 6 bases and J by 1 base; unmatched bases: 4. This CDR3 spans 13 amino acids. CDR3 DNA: TGCAGCGTGATGACAGGGGCGAACACTGAAGCTTTCTTT. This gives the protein CSVMTGANTEAFF.

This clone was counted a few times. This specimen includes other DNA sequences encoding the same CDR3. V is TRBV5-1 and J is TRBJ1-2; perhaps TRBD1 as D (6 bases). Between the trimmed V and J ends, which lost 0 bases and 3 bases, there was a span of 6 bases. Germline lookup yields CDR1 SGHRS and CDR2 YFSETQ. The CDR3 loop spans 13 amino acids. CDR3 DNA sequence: TGCGCCAGCAGCTTGGACAGGGACTATGGCTACACCTTC. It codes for CASSLDRDYGYTF.

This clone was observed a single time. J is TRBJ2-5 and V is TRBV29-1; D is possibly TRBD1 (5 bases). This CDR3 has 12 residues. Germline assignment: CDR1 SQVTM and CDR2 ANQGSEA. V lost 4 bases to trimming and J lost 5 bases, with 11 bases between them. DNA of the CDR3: TGCAGCGTTGCAGGGTATGTTGAGACCCAGTACTTC. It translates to CSVAGYVETQYF. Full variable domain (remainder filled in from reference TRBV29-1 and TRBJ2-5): SAVISQKPSRDICQRGTSLTIQCQVDSQVTMMFWYRQQPGQSLTLIATANQGSEATYESGFVIDKFPISRPNLTFSTLTVSNMSPEDSSIYLCSVAGYVETQYFGPGTRLLVL.

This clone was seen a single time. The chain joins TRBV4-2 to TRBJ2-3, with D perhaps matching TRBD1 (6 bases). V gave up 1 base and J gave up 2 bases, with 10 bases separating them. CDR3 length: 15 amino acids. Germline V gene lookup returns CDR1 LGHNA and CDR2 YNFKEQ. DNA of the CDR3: TGTGCCAGCAGCCAAGGGACAGACCACACAGATACGCAGTATTTT. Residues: CASSQGTDHTDTQYF.

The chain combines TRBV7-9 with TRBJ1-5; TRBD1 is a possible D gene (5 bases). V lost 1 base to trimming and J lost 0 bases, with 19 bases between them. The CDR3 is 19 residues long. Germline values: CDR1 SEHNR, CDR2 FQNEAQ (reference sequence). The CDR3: CASSLGGAGRTFSNQPQHF. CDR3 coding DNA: TGTGCCAGCAGCTTAGGTGGAGCGGGGCGGACCTTTAGCAATCAGCCCCAGCATTTT.

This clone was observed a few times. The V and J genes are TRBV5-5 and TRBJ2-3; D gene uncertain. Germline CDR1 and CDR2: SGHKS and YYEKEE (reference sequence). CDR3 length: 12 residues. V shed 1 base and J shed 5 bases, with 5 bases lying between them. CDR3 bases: TGTGCCAGCAGCTTGTCAATAGATACGCAGTATTTT. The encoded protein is CASSLSIDTQYF.

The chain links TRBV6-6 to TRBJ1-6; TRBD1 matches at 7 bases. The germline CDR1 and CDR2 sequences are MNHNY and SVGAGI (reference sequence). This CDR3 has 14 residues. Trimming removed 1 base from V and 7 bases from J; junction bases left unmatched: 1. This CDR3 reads CASSYYRGNSPLHF. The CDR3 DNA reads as TGTGCCAGCAGTTACTACAGGGGCAATTCACCCCTCCACTTT.

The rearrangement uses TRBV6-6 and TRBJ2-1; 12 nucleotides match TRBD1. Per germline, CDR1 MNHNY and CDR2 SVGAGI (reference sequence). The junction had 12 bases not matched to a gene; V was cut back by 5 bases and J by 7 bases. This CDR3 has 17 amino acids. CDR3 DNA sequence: TGTGCCAGCAGTCGACAGTCCGGGACAGGGGGCCAGAATGAGCAGTTCTTC. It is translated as CASSRQSGTGGQNEQFF.

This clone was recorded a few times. The chain's CDR3 is CASSLAGTPAFF. The DNA of the CDR3 is TGTGCCAGCAGCTTAGCAGGGACACCCGCTTTCTTT. The V and J genes are TRBV11-2 and TRBJ1-1; D is perhaps TRBD1 (6 bases). CDR1 and CDR2 from the germline V gene are SGHAT and FQNNGV. Trimming shortened V by 1 base and J by 11 bases, and 11 bases separated the two germline ends. This CDR3 spans 12 amino acids. The full variable domain, in which reference TRBV11-2 and TRBJ1-1 provide the parts outside the CDR3, is EAGVAQSPRYKIIEKRQSVAFWCNPISGHATLYWYQQILGQGPKLLIQFQNNGVVDDSQLPKDRFSAERLKGVDSTLKIQPAKLEDSAVYLCASSLAGTPAFFGQGTRLTVV.

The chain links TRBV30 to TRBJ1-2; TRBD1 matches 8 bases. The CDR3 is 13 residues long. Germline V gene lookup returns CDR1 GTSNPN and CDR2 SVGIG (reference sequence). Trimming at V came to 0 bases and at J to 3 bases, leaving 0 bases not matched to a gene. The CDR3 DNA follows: TGTGCCTGGAGTGTACAGGGGGACTATGGCTACACCTTC. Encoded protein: CAWSVQGDYGYTF.

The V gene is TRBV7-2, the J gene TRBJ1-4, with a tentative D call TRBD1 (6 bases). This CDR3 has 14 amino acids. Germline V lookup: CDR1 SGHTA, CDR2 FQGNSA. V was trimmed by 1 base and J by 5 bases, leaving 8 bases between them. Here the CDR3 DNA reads TGTGCCAGCAGCTTAGAACAGGGAAATGAAAAACTGTTTTTT. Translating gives CASSLEQGNEKLFF.

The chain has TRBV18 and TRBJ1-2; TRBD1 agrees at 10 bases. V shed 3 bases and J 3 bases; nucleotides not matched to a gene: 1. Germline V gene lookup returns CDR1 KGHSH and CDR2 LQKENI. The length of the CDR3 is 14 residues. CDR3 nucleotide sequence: TGTGCCAGCTCACCCGGGACAGGGGACTATGGCTACACCTTC. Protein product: CASSPGTGDYGYTF.

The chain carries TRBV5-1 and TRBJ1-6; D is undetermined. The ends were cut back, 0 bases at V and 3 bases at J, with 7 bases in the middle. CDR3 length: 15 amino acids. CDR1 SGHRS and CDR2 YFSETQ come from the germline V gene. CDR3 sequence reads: CASSLDGFYNSPLHF. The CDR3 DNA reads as TGCGCCAGCAGCTTGGACGGGTTCTATAATTCACCCCTCCACTTT.

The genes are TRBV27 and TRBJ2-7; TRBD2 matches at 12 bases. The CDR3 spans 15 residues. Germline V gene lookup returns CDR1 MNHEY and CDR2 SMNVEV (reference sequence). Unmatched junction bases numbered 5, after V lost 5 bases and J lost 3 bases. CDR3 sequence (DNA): TGTGCCAGCAGTCCCCTAGCGGGGGGGCACTACGAGCAGTACTTC. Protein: CASSPLAGGHYEQYF.

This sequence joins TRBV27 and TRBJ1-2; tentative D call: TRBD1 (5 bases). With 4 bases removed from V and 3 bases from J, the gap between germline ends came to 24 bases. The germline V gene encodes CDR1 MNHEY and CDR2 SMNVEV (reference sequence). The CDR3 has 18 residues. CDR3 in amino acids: CASSSPSSREGTDYGYTF. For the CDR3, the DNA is TGTGCCAGCAGTTCTCCATCATCCAGGGAAGGCACTGACTATGGCTACACCTTC.

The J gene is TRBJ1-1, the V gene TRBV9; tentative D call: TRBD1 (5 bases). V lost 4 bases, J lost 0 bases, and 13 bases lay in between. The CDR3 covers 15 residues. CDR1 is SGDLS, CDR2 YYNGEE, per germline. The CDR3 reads CASSISTALNTEAFF. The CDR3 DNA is TGTGCCAGCAGCATTTCGACAGCTCTGAACACTGAAGCTTTCTTT.

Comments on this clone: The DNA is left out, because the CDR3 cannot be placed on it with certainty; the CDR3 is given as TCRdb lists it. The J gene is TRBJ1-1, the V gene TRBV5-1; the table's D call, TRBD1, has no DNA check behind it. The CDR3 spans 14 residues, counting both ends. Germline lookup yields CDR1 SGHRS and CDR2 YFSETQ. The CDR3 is CASSLGVVGQGTFF.

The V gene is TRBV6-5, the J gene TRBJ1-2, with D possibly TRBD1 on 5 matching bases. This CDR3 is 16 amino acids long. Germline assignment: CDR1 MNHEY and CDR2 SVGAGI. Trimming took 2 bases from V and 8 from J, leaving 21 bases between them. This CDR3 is CASSYALKLTGGGYTF. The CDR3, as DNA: TGTGCCAGCAGTTACGCACTCAAATTAACAGGTGGCGGCTACACCTTC.

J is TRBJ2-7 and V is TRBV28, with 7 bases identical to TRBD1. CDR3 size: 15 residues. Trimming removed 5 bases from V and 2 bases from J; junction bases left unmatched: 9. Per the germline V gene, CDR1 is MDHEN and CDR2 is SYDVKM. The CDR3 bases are TGTGCCAGCAGTCACGGGACAGTTCGCCCCTACGAGCAGTACTTC. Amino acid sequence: CASSHGTVRPYEQYF.

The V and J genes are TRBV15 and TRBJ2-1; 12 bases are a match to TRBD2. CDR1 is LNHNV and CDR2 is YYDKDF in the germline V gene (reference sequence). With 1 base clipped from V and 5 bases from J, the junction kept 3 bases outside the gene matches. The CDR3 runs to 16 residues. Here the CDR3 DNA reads TGTGCCACCAGCAGAGGGACTAGCGGGGCCGACAATGAGCAGTTCTTC. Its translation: CATSRGTSGADNEQFF.

The CDR3 region is CASRGGNSNQPQHF. The DNA for the CDR3 is TGTGCCAGTAGGGGGGGAAATAGCAATCAGCCCCAGCATTTT. The rearrangement uses TRBV19 and TRBJ1-5; D possibly corresponds to TRBD1 (5 bases). CDR3 length equals 14 residues. Germline V lookup: CDR1 LNHDA, CDR2 SQIVND (reference sequence). Deletions cut 6 bases from V and 0 bases from J, with 9 bases between.

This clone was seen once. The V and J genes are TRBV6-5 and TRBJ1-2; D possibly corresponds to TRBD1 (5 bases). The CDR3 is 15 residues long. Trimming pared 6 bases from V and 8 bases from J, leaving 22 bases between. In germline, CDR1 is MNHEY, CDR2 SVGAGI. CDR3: CASSPSPAGLRGYTF. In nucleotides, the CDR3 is TGTGCCAGCAGCCCCTCGCCGGCAGGGCTCAGGGGCTACACCTTC.

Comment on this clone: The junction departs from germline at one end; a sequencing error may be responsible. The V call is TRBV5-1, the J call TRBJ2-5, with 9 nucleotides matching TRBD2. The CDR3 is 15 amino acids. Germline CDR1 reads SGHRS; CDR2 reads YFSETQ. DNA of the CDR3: TGCGCCAGCAGCGCCGGCGGGGGGGCGGAAGAGTCCCAGTACTTC. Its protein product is CASSAGGGAEESQYF.

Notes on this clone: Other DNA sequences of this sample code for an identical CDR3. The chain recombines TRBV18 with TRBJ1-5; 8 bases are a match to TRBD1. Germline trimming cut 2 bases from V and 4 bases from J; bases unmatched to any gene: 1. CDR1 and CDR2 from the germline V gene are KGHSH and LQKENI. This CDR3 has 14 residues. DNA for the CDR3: TGTGCCAGCTCACCAACAGGGGGAAATCAGCCCCAGCATTTT. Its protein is CASSPTGGNQPQHF.

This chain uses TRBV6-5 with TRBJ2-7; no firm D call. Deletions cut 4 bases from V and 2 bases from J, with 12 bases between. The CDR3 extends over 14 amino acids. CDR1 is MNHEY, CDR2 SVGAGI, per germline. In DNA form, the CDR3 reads TGTGCCAGCAGTTCTGTGACTTCTACCTACGAGCAGTACTTC. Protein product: CASSSVTSTYEQYF.

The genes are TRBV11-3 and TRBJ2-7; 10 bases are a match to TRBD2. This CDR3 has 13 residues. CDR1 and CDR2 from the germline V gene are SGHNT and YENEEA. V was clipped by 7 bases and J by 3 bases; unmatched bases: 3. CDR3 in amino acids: CASNPSGGYEQYF. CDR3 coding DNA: TGTGCCAGCAACCCTAGCGGGGGCTACGAGCAGTACTTC. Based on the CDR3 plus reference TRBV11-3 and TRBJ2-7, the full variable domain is EAGVVQSPRYKIIEKKQPVAFWCNPISGHNTLYWYLQNLGQGPELLIRYENEEAVDDSQLPKDRFSAERLKGVDSTLKIQPAELGDSAVYLCASNPSGGYEQYFGPGTRLTVT.